A single sample is the source of the 27 T cell receptor beta chains below, sequenced in a study of T cell responses to AZD1222 COVID-19 vaccine. Here immunoSEQ multiplex PCR was the method, and the copy in TCRdb shows in-frame clones only, minus some. The sample lists tens of thousands of clones; 88% were seen once. This specimen consisted of peripheral blood, obtained 28 days after the second AZD1222 dose. Receptors originate from an adult who received the AZD1222 COVID-19 vaccine.

CDR3 nucleotides: TGCAGCGTTAGGGAGGGTACGGGGGCCAACGTCCTGACTTTC. It codes for CSVREGTGANVLTF. J is TRBJ2-6 and V is TRBV29-1, with TRBD2 identical over 7 bases. Trimming at V came to 5 bases and at J to 4 bases, leaving 5 bases not matched to a gene. Germline lookup yields CDR1 SQVTM and CDR2 ANQGSEA. The CDR3 is 14 amino acids.

This sequence joins TRBV27 and TRBJ1-5; a possible D gene is TRBD1 (5 bases). V lost 2 bases to trimming and J lost 6 bases, with 11 bases between them. Germline CDR1 reads MNHEY; CDR2 reads SMNVEV (reference sequence). The CDR3 runs to 14 residues. CDR3 region: CASSLALGGQPQHF. Here the CDR3 DNA reads TGTGCCAGCAGTTTAGCCCTCGGGGGTCAGCCCCAGCATTTT.

V and J are TRBV30 and TRBJ1-6; D possibly corresponds to TRBD1 (6 bases). Germline CDR1 is GTSNPN and CDR2 is SVGIG (reference sequence). V lost 7 bases to trimming and J lost 9 bases, with 16 bases between them. This CDR3 comprises 13 residues. The CDR3 DNA reads TGTGCCTACGCGACAGGCCGGGGTTCACCCCTCCACTTT. This translates into CAYATGRGSPLHF.

The chain uses TRBV11-2 and TRBJ1-3, with D possibly matching TRBD1 (5 bases). This CDR3 spans 16 amino acids. Germline V gene sequence: CDR1 SGHAT, CDR2 FQNNGV. The V and J ends lost 5 bases and 0 bases respectively, with 14 bases between them. CDR3 sequence reads: CASSLRGAISGNTIYF. The CDR3 DNA is TGTGCCAGCAGCCTTCGAGGGGCTATCTCTGGAAACACCATATATTTT.

The rearrangement links TRBV25-1 to TRBJ1-1; tentative D call: TRBD1 (6 bases). V gave up 5 bases and J gave up 5 bases, with 15 bases separating them. This CDR3 has 14 amino acids. Germline-derived CDR1 and CDR2 are MGHDK and SYGVNS. In nucleotides, the CDR3 is TGTGCCAGCAGTAATACACAGGGTGGAACTGAAGCTTTCTTT. Translation gives CASSNTQGGTEAFF.

This chain uses TRBV5-1 with TRBJ1-6; no clear D gene. The CDR3 loop spans 15 amino acids. V gave up 0 bases and J gave up 5 bases, with 9 bases separating them. The V gene's germline CDR1 is SGHRS and CDR2 YFSETQ. CDR3 in amino acids: CASSLDRLNNSPLHF. CDR3 in DNA: TGCGCCAGCAGCTTGGACAGACTTAATAATTCACCCCTCCACTTT.

The CDR3 DNA reads TGTGCCAGCAGCTTATTCGGACAGGGGAGCGATGAGCAGTTCTTC. Translation: CASSLFGQGSDEQFF. The rearrangement joins TRBV7-3 to TRBJ2-1; TRBD1 agrees at 9 bases. From germline, CDR1 is SGHTA and CDR2 FQGTGA. V gave up 2 bases and J gave up 8 bases; unmatched junction bases: 7. CDR3 length equals 15 residues.

The chain's CDR3 is CAWSVPRVHSGNTIYF. CDR3 bases: TGTGCCTGGAGTGTTCCCAGGGTACACTCTGGAAACACCATATATTTT. V is TRBV30 and J is TRBJ1-3; D may be TRBD1 (5 bases). Germline CDR1 reads GTSNPN; CDR2 reads SVGIG (reference sequence). Trimming took off 0 bases at V and 0 bases at J, with 12 bases between the two ends. The CDR3 contains 16 residues.

In its sample, this clone was seen a few times. V and J are TRBV11-2 and TRBJ2-3; D gene unclear. This CDR3 region has 13 residues. V was trimmed by 3 bases and J by 2 bases, leaving 6 bases between them. The V gene's germline CDR1 is SGHAT and CDR2 FQNNGV. In DNA, the CDR3 is TGTGCCAGCAGCTTCGCTAACACAGATACGCAGTATTTT. Translated: CASSFANTDTQYF.

The J gene is TRBJ1-2, the V gene TRBV27, with D maybe TRBD1 (5 bases). The ends were cut back, 1 base at V and 8 bases at J, with 14 bases in the middle. CDR1 is MNHEY, CDR2 SMNVEV, per germline (reference sequence). This CDR3 contains 14 residues. In nucleotides, the CDR3 is TGTGCCAGCAGTTTATTCATAGGGGCGGACGGCTACACCTTC. This sequence encodes CASSLFIGADGYTF.

CDR3 sequence reads: CASSSYGGGQETQYF. In DNA form, the CDR3 reads TGTGCCAGCAGCTCATACGGGGGGGGACAAGAGACCCAGTACTTC. The chain combines TRBV7-2 with TRBJ2-5; 8 positions agree with TRBD2. The germline gives CDR1 SGHTA, CDR2 FQGNSA. V dropped 4 bases and J dropped 2; count of bases not matched to a gene: 6. The CDR3 extends over 15 amino acids.

J is TRBJ1-1 and V is TRBV6-2 or TRBV6-3; D uncertain. Germline-derived CDR1 and CDR2 are MNHEY and SVGEGT. The CDR3 extends over 14 amino acids. Trimming left V 4 bases short and J 4 bases short, with 13 bases between. DNA for the CDR3: TGTGCCAGCAGTTCGTCCGGAGGGATCACTGAAGCTTTCTTT. It codes for CASSSSGGITEAFF.

This rearrangement joins TRBV5-4 to TRBJ2-2; TRBD2 aligns across 9 bases. The V and J ends lost 2 bases and 6 bases, in that order; junction bases with no gene match: 8. The germline V gene encodes CDR1 SGHNT and CDR2 YYREEE (reference sequence). This CDR3 region has 16 residues. The CDR3: CASSFPLAGDAGELFF. The CDR3 nucleotides are TGTGCCAGCAGCTTCCCTTTAGCGGGAGATGCCGGGGAGCTGTTTTTT.

This clone has just one count. V gene TRBV28 combines with J gene TRBJ1-6; D ambiguous. This CDR3 spans 14 amino acids. Germline CDR1 MDHEN, CDR2 SYDVKM. The V end was cut by 6 bases, the J end by 9 bases, with 15 bases between. CDR3 in DNA: TGTGCCAGCAGCCTTATTGAGGAATTTTCACCCCTCCACTTT. This sequence encodes CASSLIEEFSPLHF.

The V and J genes are TRBV9 and TRBJ2-2; 10 bases align to TRBD2. With 3 bases clipped from V and 1 base from J, the junction kept 15 bases outside the gene matches. The CDR3 spans 20 residues. In germline, CDR1 is SGDLS, CDR2 YYNGEE. The CDR3 DNA reads TGTGCCAGCAGCGCACCCCGTATTCCTAGCGGGAGCGGGAACACCGGGGAGCTGTTTTTT. Its translation is CASSAPRIPSGSGNTGELFF.

The V call is TRBV11-3, the J call TRBJ2-5; D gene uncertain. Trimming cost V 5 bases and J 5 bases, with 12 bases left between them. CDR3 length equals 13 residues. Germline V gene lookup returns CDR1 SGHNT and CDR2 YENEEA. CDR3 DNA sequence: TGTGCCAGCAGCCCCTCGAACTATGAGACCCAGTACTTC. Translating it yields CASSPSNYETQYF.

The chain has TRBV7-9 and TRBJ2-1; the D gene is possibly TRBD1 (5 bases). This CDR3 has 14 amino acids. CDR1 and CDR2 (germline): SEHNR, FQNEAQ (reference sequence). The V and J ends lost 5 bases and 5 bases respectively, with 13 bases between them. CDR3 nucleotides: TGTGCCAGCAGCCTCTCAGGGCCTCACAATGAGCAGTTCTTC. It codes for CASSLSGPHNEQFF.

The rearrangement joins TRBV7-6 to TRBJ2-1; 7 bases fit TRBD1. This CDR3 has 17 amino acids. With V trimmed by 1 base and J by 8 bases, 14 bases remained unmatched. Germline CDR1 and CDR2: SGHVS and FNYEAQ. CDR3 region: CASSLELDRTLGDEQFF. Here the CDR3 DNA reads TGTGCCAGCAGCTTAGAGCTGGACAGGACACTTGGGGATGAGCAGTTCTTC.

This clone was seen only a few times. This rearrangement joins TRBV11-3 to TRBJ1-1; possible D gene TRBD1, 5 bases. This CDR3 has 17 residues. From germline, CDR1 is SGHNT and CDR2 YENEEA. V was trimmed by 5 bases and J by 1 base, leaving 20 bases between them. Written as DNA, the CDR3 is TGTGCCAGCAGCAACCGATATTCGGGCAGGGAGAACACTGAAGCTTTCTTT. Translated: CASSNRYSGRENTEAFF.

This chain joins TRBV7-8 and TRBJ1-5; D is undetermined. The CDR3 has 14 residues. V lost 3 bases to trimming and J lost 0 bases, with 6 bases between them. Germline-derived CDR1 and CDR2 are SGHVS and FQNEAQ. The DNA of the CDR3 is TGTGCCAGCAGCTTTCGACATAGCAATCAGCCCCAGCATTTT. Amino acid sequence: CASSFRHSNQPQHF.

This chain joins TRBV28 and TRBJ1-1, with D maybe TRBD1 (6 bases). Looked up from germline, CDR1 is MDHEN and CDR2 is SYDVKM. The V and J ends lost 7 bases and 4 bases respectively, with 19 bases between them. The CDR3 sequence is 15 residues long. CDR3 amino acids: CASTINNRDGTEAFF. In nucleotides, the CDR3 is TGTGCCAGCACCATAAATAACAGGGACGGCACTGAAGCTTTCTTT.

This clone was counted between two and nine times. The V and J genes are TRBV7-9 and TRBJ2-7; D remains unclear. Trimming pared 4 bases from V and 4 bases from J, leaving 11 bases between. From germline, CDR1 is SEHNR and CDR2 FQNEAQ (reference sequence). This CDR3 is built from 13 residues. The DNA for the CDR3 is TGTGCCAGCAGCTCCCTTGTCCCGTACGAGCAGTACTTC. Translation: CASSSLVPYEQYF.

This chain connects TRBV4-3 to TRBJ1-5; possible D gene TRBD1, 5 bases. Per the germline V gene, CDR1 is LGHNA and CDR2 is YSLEER. V shed 2 bases and J shed 7 bases, with 15 bases lying between them. The CDR3 consists of 15 residues. The CDR3 DNA reads as TGCGCCAGCAGCCAATCGAGGGGAAGAGGCCAGCCCCAGCATTTT. It specifies CASSQSRGRGQPQHF.

The rearrangement uses TRBV25-1 and TRBJ1-1; D is unresolved. The V gene's germline CDR1 is MGHDK and CDR2 SYGVNS. The CDR3 contains 12 residues. The ends were cut back, 2 bases at V and 4 bases at J, with 5 bases in the middle. The CDR3 bases are TGTGCCAGCAGTGAAGAAGGCACTGAAGCTTTCTTT. Translated, it gives CASSEEGTEAFF.

About this clone itself: A read error may produce the germline difference seen at one junction end. The V call is TRBV7-9, the J call TRBJ1-4; D perhaps matches TRBD1 (5 bases). The CDR3 extends over 12 amino acids. CDR1 SEHNR and CDR2 FQNEAQ come from the germline V gene (reference sequence). The chain's CDR3 is CASSLGAGILFF. DNA of the CDR3: TGTGCCAGCAGTTTAGGGGCAGGGATACTGTTTTTT.

The chain links TRBV5-1 to TRBJ2-1; 8 positions match TRBD2. Germline values: CDR1 SGHRS, CDR2 YFSETQ. The length of the CDR3 is 15 residues. V was pared by 7 bases and J by 5 bases, with 11 bases of the junction left unmatched. CDR3 residues: CASGAGTSINNEQFF. The CDR3 DNA is TGCGCCAGCGGAGCCGGGACTAGTATCAACAATGAGCAGTTCTTC.

The rearrangement joins TRBV5-6 to TRBJ2-3, with D maybe TRBD1 (6 bases). Germline V gene data show CDR1 as SGHDT and CDR2 as YYEEEE. Trimming shortened V by 7 bases and J by 0 bases, and 12 bases separated the two germline ends. The CDR3 contains 14 residues. CDR3 residues: CASARDISTDTQYF. The CDR3, as DNA: TGTGCCAGCGCCCGGGACATTAGCACAGATACGCAGTATTTT.